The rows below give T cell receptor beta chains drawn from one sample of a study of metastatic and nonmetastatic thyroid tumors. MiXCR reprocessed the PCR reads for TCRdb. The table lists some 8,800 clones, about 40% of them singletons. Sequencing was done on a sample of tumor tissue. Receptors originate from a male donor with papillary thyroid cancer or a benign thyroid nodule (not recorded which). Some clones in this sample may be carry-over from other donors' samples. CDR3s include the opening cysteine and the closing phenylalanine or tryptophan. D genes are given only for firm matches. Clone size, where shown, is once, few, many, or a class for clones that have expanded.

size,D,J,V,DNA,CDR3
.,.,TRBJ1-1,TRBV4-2,TGTGCCAGCAGCCAAGATGCCAGGGAAGCTTTCTTT,CASSQDAREAFF
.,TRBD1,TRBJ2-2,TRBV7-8,TGTGCCAGCGCCTGGGACAGGGGATCCGGGGAGCTGTTTTTT,CASAWDRGSGELFF
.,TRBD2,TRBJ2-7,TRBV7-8,TGTGCCAGCACCCACCCGATTGGCGGGGGGCCAATGACCTACGAGCAGTACTTC,CASTHPIGGGPMTYEQYF
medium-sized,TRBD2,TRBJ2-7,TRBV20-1,TGCAGTGCTACCAATCCCGGGACGAGCGGGAGTAATATGTACGAGCAGTACTTC,CSATNPGTSGSNMYEQYF
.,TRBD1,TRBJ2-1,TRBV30,TGTGCCTGGAGTGTACCAGGGACAGAGTTCTTC,CAWSVPGTEFF
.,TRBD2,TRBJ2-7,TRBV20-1,TGCAGTGCGCAAAGCCTAGCGGGGCTGTACGAGCAGTACTTC,CSAQSLAGLYEQYF
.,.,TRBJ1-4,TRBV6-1,TGTGCCAGCAGTGACCTCAGTGGCTCAACTAATGAAAAACTGTTTTTT,CASSDLSGSTNEKLFF
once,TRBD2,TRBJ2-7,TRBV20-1,TGCAGTGCTAGATCCCTCGACAGCGGGGATTCCTACGAGCAGTACTTC,CSARSLDSGDSYEQYF
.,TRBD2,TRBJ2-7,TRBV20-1,TGCAGTCGGACTAGCGGGAGGGCCCGGGGCGAGCAGTACTTC,CSRTSGRARGEQYF
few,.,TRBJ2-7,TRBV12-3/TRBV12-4,TGTGCCAGCAGTTTGGGGGACGGACTTTACGAGCAGTACTTC,CASSLGDGLYEQYF
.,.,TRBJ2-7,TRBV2,TGTGCCAGCAGTTCGATTTCTTCCCTGTCCTACGAGCAGTACTTC,CASSSISSLSYEQYF
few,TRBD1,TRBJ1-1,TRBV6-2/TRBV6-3,TGTGCCAGTAAGCCCGGGACAGTCAACACTGAAGCTTTCTTT,CASKPGTVNTEAFF
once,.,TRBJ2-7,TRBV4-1,TGCGCCAGCAGCCAAGGCCCCTCAGCGGACTACGAGCAGTACTTC,CASSQGPSADYEQYF
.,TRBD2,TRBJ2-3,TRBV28,TGTGCCAGCAGTTTAGATAGCGGGAGTGTCACAGATACGCAGTATTTT,CASSLDSGSVTDTQYF
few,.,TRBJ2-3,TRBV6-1,TGTGCCAGCAGTGTCATTCCGGACAGCAAAGATACGCAGTATTTT,CASSVIPDSKDTQYF
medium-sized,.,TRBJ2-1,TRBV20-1,TGCAGTGCTACCGACATTCTACCGTTCTTC,CSATDILPFF
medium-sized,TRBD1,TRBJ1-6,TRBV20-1,TGCAGTGCTAGCGATACCAGGGACAGCTCACCCCTCCACTTT,CSASDTRDSSPLHF
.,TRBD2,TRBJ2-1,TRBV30,TGTGCCTGGAGTAGAGCGGGGGCCTACAATGAGCAGTTCTTC,CAWSRAGAYNEQFF
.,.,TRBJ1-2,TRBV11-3,TGTGCCAGCAGCTTAGAAGGACGCGTGGGGAACTATGGCTACACCTTC,CASSLEGRVGNYGYTF
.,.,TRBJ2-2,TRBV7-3,TGTGCCAGCAGCCCCCTTTCTGGGGGCCTAACCGGGGAGCTGTTTTTT,CASSPLSGGLTGELFF
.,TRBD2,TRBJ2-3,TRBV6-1,TGTGCCAGCAGTGACTCTGGCGGGGGGGAAGATACGCAGTATTTT,CASSDSGGGEDTQYF
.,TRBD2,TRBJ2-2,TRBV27,TGTGCCAGCAGTTTTCTAGCGGGAGGAGCCATCACCGGGGAGCTGTTTTTT,CASSFLAGGAITGELFF
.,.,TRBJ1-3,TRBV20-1,TGCAGTGCTAGAGATTCCAGGGCGGCCTCTGGAAACACCATATATTTT,CSARDSRAASGNTIYF
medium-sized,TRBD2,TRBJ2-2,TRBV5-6,TGTGCCAGCAGCTTTAGCGGGAGGCGGGACACCGGGGAGCTGTTTTTT,CASSFSGRRDTGELFF
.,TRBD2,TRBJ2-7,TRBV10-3,TGTGCCATCAGTGTCGGGGGGAATGTCTCCTACGAGCAGTACTTC,CAISVGGNVSYEQYF
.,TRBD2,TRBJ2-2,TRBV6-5,TGTGCCAGCAGTCACAAAGGACTAGCGGGCACCGGGGAGCTGTTTTTT,CASSHKGLAGTGELFF